This section outlines one TCR beta chain sequence together with its context. This entry belongs to a study of blood T cell repertoires in COVID-19. Study details: Some COVID-19 samples were acute and others convalescent; all came from the United States, Italy and Spain.

TCRdb's table, derived via immunoSEQ multiplex PCR, lists solely in-frame clones and lacks some. The table includes some 150,000 clones, more than 75% detected once. The TCR originated in a middle-aged man with acute or convalescent COVID-19. The specimen sequenced was peripheral blood.

The chain's CDR3 is CASSSKTSGGPYQETQYF. In DNA form, the CDR3 reads TGTGCCAGCAGCTCGAAGACTAGCGGGGGTCCGTACCAAGAGACCCAGTACTTC. The chain recombines TRBV5-4 with TRBJ2-5; 12 nucleotides agree with TRBD2. The ends lost 3 bases at V and 0 bases at J; junction bases unmatched: 9. The CDR3 is 18 residues long. Germline V lookup: CDR1 SGHNT, CDR2 YYREEE (reference sequence).